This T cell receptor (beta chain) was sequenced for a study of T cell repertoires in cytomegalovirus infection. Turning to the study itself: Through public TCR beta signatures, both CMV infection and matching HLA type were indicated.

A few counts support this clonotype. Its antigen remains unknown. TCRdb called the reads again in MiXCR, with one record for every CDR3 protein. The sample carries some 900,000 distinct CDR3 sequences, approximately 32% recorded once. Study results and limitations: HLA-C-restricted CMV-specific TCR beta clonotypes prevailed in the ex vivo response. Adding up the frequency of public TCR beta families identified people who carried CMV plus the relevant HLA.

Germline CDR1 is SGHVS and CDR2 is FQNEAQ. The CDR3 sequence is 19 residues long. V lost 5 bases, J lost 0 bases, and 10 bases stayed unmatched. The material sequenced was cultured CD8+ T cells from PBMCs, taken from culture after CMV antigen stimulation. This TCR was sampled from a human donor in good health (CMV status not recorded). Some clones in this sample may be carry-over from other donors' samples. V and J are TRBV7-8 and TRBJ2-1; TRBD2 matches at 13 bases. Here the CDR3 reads CASSDPRRTSGGSYNEQFF. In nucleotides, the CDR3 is TGTGCCAGCAGCGACCCGAGGAGGACTAGCGGGGGCTCCTACAATGAGCAGTTCTTC. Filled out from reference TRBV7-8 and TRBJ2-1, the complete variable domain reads GAGVSQSPRYKVAKRGQDVALRCDPISGHVSLFWYQQALGQGPEFLTYFQNEAQLDKSGLPSDRFFAERPEGSVSTLKIQRTQQEDSAVYLCASSDPRRTSGGSYNEQFFGPGTRLTVL.